This T cell receptor beta chain comes out of a study of cytomegalovirus exposure and HLA in healthy donors listed by TCRdb under 2017. Regarding the research as a whole: The 550 to 750 repertoires of the first cohort and the 95 to 150 validation repertoires were produced on the same platform, according to a later analysis. The study combined high-throughput TCR immunosequencing, statistical association of individual TCRs with disease status, and machine learning to predict cytomegalovirus infection status. The aim of the study was to test whether cataloging public T cell receptors could identify signatures of past pathogen exposure. Besides the first cohort of roughly 640 subjects, a separate validation cohort made up of over 95 different subjects was used. General study outcomes and caveats: Most TCR sequences were seen in very few donors, while some public TCRs were found in many individuals. The classifier was reported to diagnose cytomegalovirus status with high specificity and sensitivity in both the original cohort and the validation cohort. The authors suggested that the approach could potentially be extended to other disease states and immunological phenotypes. Three of the identified cytomegalovirus-associated TCR beta chains were confirmed in vitro to be specific for cytomegalovirus antigens. Of the cluster scores, 90% to 95% were above 0 in a later analysis, which found that TCRs clustered in the first cohort also tended to co-occur in the 95 to 150 validation repertoires. A later analysis had no HLA typing for the validation cohort, so co-occurrence there was scored across all 130 or so repertoires. The study gave a list of under 200 TCR beta chains associated with cytomegalovirus.

The library relied on the immunoSEQ multiplex PCR assay. The paper's processing steps were these. A statistical classification framework was built to diagnose cytomegalovirus status from the catalog of TCR beta chain sequences. The table was pulled from immuneACCESS by TCRdb, which kept in-frame rearrangements only. Such tables lose some clones; where checked, under half of the loss comes from unresolved V genes, and the rest has no known cause. V and J calls and clone size come straight from that table; D and trimming were deduced from the DNA. This sample gives about 150,000 clones in total; roughly 84% of them show up just once. The top ten hold about 1.9% of the sample. V is shortened by 5 bases, J by 5 bases, and the region joining them spans 12 bases. The germline V gene (reference sequence) supplies CDR1 MNHEY and CDR2 SMNVEV. The CDR3, from cysteine to phenylalanine, totals 13 residues. Just the 39-base CDR3 DNA is kept, in frame starting at base 1.

Details on this clone: Its antigen is still unknown. No per-base quality is available; no much larger clone lies one base away.

Separate from the approximately 700-subject first cohort, the validation cohort of 120 subjects was the group to which the donors belonged. The TCR originated in a human donor in good health. Sequenced material: PBMCs. Rearrangement joined TRBV27 to TRBJ1-2; the D gene is unclear. CDR3 region: CASSPMFGYGYTF. The nucleotides are TGTGCCAGCAGTCCTATGTTCGGGTATGGCTACACCTTC.